Sequencing of this TCR beta chain was carried out in a study of metastatic and nonmetastatic thyroid tumors. About the study: Repertoire data that came from the blood and tumor or nodule tissue of malignant and benign thyroid patients were compared. Overall study results and limits: For both blood and tumor, malignant thyroid tumors reportedly showed significantly higher TCR beta diversity than benign nodules did.

The ends were cut back, 5 bases at V and 7 bases at J, with 15 bases in the middle. Germline V gene lookup returns CDR1 DFQATT and CDR2 SNEGSKA (reference sequence). CDR3 size: 12 residues. Prior to thyroid surgery, none of the patients had received any treatment. Comment on this clone: Its antigen is not identified.

Under the authors' procedure: Between-group CDR3 differences, defined by clinicopathological status, yielded a distant-metastasis classifier for papillary thyroid cancer. Using MiXCR, TCRdb re-called clones from the PCR reads. TCRdb, rather than the study authors, made the V and J calls. The sample shows 6,600 or so clones, 25% to 30% of them seen only once. This sequence originates from a male donor with papillary thyroid cancer or a benign thyroid nodule (not recorded which). Some clones in this sample may be carry-over from other donors' samples. The sample was adjacent normal tissue. The rearrangement links TRBV20-1 to TRBJ2-7; the D gene could be TRBD1 or TRBD2 (5 bases each). The CDR3 sequence: CSAPGPSGEQYF. Written as DNA, the CDR3 is TGCAGTGCTCCGGGACCTTCTGGGGAGCAGTACTTC.